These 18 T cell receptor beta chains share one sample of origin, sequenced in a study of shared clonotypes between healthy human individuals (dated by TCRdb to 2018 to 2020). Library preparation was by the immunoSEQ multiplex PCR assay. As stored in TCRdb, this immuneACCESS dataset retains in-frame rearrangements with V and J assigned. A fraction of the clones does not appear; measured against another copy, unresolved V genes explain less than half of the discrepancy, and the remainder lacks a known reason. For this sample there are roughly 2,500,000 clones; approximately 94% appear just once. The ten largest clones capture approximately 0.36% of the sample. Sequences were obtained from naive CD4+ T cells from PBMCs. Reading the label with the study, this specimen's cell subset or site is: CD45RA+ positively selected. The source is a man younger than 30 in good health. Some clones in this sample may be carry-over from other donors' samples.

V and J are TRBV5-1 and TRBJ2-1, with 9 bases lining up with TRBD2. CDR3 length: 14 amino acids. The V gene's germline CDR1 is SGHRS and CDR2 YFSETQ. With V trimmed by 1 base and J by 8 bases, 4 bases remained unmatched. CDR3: CASSLRASGDEQFF. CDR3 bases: TGCGCCAGCAGCTTGCGGGCTAGCGGGGATGAGCAGTTCTTC.

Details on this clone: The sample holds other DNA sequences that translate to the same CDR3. For the CDR3, the DNA is TGTGCCAGCAGCCTTACACGGCTGGAGACCCAGTACTTC. Translated: CASSLTRLETQYF. This chain links TRBV7-9 with TRBJ2-5; D gene unclear. The V gene lost 5 bases and the J gene lost 5 bases, with 12 bases spanning the gap. There are 13 residues in the CDR3. Germline assignment: CDR1 SEHNR and CDR2 FQNEAQ (reference sequence). Using reference TRBV7-9 and TRBJ2-5 for the parts outside the CDR3, the full variable domain is DTGVSQNPRHKITKRGQNVTFRCDPISEHNRLYWYRQTLGQGPEFLTYFQNEAQLEKSRLLSDRFSAERPKGSFSTLEIQRTEQGDSAMYLCASSLTRLETQYFGPGTRLLVL.

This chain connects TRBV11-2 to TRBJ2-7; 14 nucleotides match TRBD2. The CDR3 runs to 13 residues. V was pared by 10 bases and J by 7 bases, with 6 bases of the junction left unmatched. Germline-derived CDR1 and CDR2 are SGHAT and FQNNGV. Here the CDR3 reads CATRTSGRLEQYF. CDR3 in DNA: TGTGCCACCCGGACTAGCGGGAGGTTGGAGCAGTACTTC.

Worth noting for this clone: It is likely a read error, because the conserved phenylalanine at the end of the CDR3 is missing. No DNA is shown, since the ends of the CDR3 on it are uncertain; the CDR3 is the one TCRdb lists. The CDR3 reads CASSLEAGGTLVI. The V gene is TRBV5-5, the J gene TRBJ2-7; the table's D call of TRBD1 was not tested on the DNA. The CDR3 is 13 residues long, counting both termini. Germline V lookup: CDR1 SGHKS, CDR2 YYEKEE (reference sequence).

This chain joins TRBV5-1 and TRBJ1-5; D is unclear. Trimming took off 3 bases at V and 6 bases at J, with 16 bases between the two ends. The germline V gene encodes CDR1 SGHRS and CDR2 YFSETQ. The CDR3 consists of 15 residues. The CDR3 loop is CASSSGDYRSQPQHF. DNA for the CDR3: TGCGCCAGCAGCTCCGGAGACTACCGTAGTCAGCCCCAGCATTTT.

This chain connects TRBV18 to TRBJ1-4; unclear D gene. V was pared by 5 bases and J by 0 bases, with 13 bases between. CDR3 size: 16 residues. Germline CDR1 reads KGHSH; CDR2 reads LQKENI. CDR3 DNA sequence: TGTGCCAGCTCATCCGGCCTCGCCGCAACTAATGAAAAACTGTTTTTT. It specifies CASSSGLAATNEKLFF. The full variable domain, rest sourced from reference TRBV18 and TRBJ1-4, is NAGVMQNPRHLVRRRGQEARLRCSPMKGHSHVYWYRQLPEEGLKFMVYLQKENIIDESGMPKERFSAEFPKEGPSILRIQQVVRGDSAAYFCASSSGLAATNEKLFFGSGTQLSVL.

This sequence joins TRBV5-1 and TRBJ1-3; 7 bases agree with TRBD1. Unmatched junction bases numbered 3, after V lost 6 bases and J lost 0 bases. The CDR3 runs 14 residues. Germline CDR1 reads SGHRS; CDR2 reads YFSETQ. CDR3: CASKGDSSGNTIYF. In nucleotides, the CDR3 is TGCGCCAGCAAGGGGGACAGCTCTGGAAACACCATATATTTT.

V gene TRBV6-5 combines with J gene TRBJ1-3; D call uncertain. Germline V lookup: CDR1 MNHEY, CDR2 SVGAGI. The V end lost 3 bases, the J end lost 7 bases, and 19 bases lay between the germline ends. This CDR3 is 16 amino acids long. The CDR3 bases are TGTGCCAGCAGTTATTCAAGGACGACTATCACCAACACCATATATTTT. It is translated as CASSYSRTTITNTIYF.

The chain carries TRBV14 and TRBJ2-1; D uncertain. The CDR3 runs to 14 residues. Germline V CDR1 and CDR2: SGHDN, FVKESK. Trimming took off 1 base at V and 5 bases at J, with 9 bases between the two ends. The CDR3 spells CASSQVIRDNEQFF. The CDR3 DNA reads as TGTGCCAGCAGCCAAGTAATTAGAGACAATGAGCAGTTCTTC.

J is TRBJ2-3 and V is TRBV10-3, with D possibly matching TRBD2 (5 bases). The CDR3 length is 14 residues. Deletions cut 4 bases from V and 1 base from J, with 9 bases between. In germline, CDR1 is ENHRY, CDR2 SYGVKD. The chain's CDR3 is CAISAMGGTDTQYF. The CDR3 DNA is TGTGCCATCAGTGCGATGGGAGGCACAGATACGCAGTATTTT.

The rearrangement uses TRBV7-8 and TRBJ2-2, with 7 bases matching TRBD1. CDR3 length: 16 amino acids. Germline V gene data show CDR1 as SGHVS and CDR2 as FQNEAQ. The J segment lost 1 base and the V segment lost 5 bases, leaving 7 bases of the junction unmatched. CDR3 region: CASSGYDRENTGELFF. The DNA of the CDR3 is TGTGCCAGCAGCGGATACGACAGGGAGAACACCGGGGAGCTGTTTTTT. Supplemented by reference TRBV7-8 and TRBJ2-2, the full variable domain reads GAGVSQSPRYKVAKRGQDVALRCDPISGHVSLFWYQQALGQGPEFLTYFQNEAQLDKSGLPSDRFFAERPEGSVSTLKIQRTQQEDSAVYLCASSGYDRENTGELFFGEGSRLTVL.

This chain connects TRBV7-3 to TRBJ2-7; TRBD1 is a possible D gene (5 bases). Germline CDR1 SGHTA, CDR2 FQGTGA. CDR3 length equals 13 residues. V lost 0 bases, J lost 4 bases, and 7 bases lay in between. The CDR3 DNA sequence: TGTGCCAGCAGCTTAACAGGGGAATACGAGCAGTACTTC. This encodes CASSLTGEYEQYF. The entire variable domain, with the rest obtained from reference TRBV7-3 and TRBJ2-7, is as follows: GAGVSQTPSNKVTEKGKYVELRCDPISGHTALYWYRQSLGQGPEFLIYFQGTGAADDSGLPNDRFFAVRPEGSVSTLKIQRTERGDSAVYLCASSLTGEYEQYFGPGTRLTVT.

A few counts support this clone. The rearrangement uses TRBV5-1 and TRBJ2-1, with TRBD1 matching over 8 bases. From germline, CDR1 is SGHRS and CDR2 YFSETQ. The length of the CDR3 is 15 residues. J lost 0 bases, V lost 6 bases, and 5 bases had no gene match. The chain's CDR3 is CASILGQGSYNEQFF. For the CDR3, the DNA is TGCGCCAGCATACTAGGACAGGGCTCCTACAATGAGCAGTTCTTC.

The CDR3 spells CASSPPGPYGYTF. The CDR3 DNA reads as TGTGCCAGCAGCCCCCCCGGCCCATATGGCTACACCTTC. V and J are TRBV14 and TRBJ1-2; D gene unclear. Germline V gene sequence: CDR1 SGHDN, CDR2 FVKESK. The CDR3 has 13 amino acids. Trimming stripped 4 bases from V and 5 bases from J, with 11 bases between.

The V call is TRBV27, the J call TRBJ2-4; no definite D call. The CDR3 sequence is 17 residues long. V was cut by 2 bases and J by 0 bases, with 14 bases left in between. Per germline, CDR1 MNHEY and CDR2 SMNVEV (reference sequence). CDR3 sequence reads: CASSLGQTHPAKNIQYF. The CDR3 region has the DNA TGTGCCAGCAGTTTAGGGCAGACTCATCCAGCCAAAAACATTCAGTACTTC.

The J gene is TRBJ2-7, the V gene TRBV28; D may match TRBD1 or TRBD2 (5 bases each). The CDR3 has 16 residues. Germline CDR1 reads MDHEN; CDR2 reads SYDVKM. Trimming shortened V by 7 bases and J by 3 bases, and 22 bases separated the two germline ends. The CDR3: CASISPSSGALYEQYF. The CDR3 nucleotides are TGTGCCAGCATTTCCCCCTCCTCCGGGGCTCTCTACGAGCAGTACTTC.

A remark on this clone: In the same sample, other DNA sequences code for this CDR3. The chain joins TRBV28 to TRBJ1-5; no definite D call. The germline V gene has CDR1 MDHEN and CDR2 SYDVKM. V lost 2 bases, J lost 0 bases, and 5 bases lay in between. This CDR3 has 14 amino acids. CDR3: CASSLGGSNQPQHF. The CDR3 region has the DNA TGTGCCAGCAGTTTAGGCGGTAGCAATCAGCCCCAGCATTTT.

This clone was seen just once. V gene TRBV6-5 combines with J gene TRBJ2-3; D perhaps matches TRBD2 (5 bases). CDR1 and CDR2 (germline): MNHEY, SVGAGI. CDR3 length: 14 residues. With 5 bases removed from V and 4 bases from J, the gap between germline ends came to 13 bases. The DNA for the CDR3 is TGTGCCAGCAGTAGACGGACTGCGGCAGATACGCAGTATTTT. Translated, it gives CASSRRTAADTQYF.